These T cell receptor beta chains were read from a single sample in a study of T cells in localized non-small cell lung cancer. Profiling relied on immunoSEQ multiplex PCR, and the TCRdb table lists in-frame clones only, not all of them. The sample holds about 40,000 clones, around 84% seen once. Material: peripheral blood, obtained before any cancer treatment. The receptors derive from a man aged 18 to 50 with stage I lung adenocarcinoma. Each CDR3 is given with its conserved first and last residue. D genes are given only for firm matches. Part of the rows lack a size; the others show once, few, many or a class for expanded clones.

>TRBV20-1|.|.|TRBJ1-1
CSAREYTEAFF
TGCAGTGCTAGAGAATACACTGAAGCTTTCTTT
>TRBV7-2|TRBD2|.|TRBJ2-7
CASSLGEGIGEQYF
TGTGCCAGCAGCCTCGGGGAGGGGATAGGAGAGCAGTACTTC
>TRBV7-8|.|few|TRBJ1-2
CASSFQAGGYTF
TGTGCCAGCAGCTTCCAGGCAGGTGGCTACACCTTC
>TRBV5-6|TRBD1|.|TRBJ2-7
CASSLYGTGPYEQYF
TGTGCCAGCAGCTTGTATGGGACAGGTCCTTACGAGCAGTACTTC
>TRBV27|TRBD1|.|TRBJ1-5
CASSLEGAGSNQPQHF
TGTGCCAGCAGCCTAGAGGGGGCTGGAAGTAATCAGCCCCAGCATTTT
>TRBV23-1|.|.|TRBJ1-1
CASSQSAAMNTEAFF
TGCGCCAGCAGTCAAAGCGCTGCCATGAACACTGAAGCTTTCTTT
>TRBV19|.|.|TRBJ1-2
CASSIDLQTNYGYTF
TGTGCCAGTAGTATAGATCTACAGACTAACTATGGCTACACCTTC
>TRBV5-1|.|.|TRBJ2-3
CASSLAGFADTQYF
TGCGCCAGCAGCTTGGCCGGTTTTGCAGATACGCAGTATTTT
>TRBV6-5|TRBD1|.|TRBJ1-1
CASSYQGQGYTEAFF
TGTGCCAGCAGTTACCAGGGACAGGGATACACTGAAGCTTTCTTT
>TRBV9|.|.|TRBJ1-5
CASSPFGNQPQHF
TGTGCCAGCAGCCCGTTTGGCAATCAGCCCCAGCATTTT
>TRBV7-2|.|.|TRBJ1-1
CASSLVGRMNTEAFF
TGTGCCAGCAGCTTAGTGGGACGGATGAACACTGAAGCTTTCTTT
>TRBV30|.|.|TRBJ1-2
CAWSVGTGYTF
TGTGCCTGGAGTGTAGGGACGGGCTACACCTTC
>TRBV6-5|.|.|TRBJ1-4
CASSYTNEKLFF
TGTGCCAGCAGTTACACTAATGAAAAACTGTTTTTT
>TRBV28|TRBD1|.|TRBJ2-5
CASRSWTGGPETQYF
TGTGCCAGCAGATCCTGGACAGGGGGTCCAGAGACCCAGTACTTC
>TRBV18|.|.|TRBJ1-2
CASSPRETTYTF
TGTGCCAGCTCACCACGTGAGACTACCTACACCTTC
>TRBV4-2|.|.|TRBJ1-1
CASSLRGNTEAFF
TGTGCCAGCAGCCTGAGGGGTAACACTGAAGCTTTCTTT
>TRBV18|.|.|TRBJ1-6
CASSRGGNSPLHF
TGTGCCAGCTCTCGGGGCGGGAATTCACCCCTCCACTTT
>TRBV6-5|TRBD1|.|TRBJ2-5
CASRSQGARGETQYF
TGTGCCAGCAGGTCACAGGGGGCGCGTGGGGAGACCCAGTACTTC
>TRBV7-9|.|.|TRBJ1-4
CASSLEEGVVEKLFF
TGTGCCAGCAGCTTAGAGGAAGGGGTCGTCGAAAAACTGTTTTTT
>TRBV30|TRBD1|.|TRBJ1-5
CAWGQGGNQPQHF
TGTGCCTGGGGACAGGGTGGCAATCAGCCCCAGCATTTT
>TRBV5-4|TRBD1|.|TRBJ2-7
CASSFGQGRYEQYF
TGTGCCAGCAGCTTCGGACAGGGACGTTACGAGCAGTACTTC
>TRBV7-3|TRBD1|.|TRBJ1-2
CASSPTGTGDNYGYTF
TGTGCCAGCAGCCCTACGGGGACAGGGGATAACTATGGCTACACCTTC
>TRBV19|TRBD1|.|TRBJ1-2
CASSIEGGFSTGTGYGYTF
TGTGCCAGTAGTATAGAAGGGGGCTTTTCAACAGGGACTGGATATGGCTACACCTTC
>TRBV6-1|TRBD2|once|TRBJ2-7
CASSEWGGFGEQYF
TGTGCCAGCAGTGAATGGGGGGGTTTCGGCGAGCAGTACTTC
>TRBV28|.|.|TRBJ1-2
CASSIEAYGYTF
TGTGCCAGCAGTATAGAAGCCTATGGCTACACCTTC
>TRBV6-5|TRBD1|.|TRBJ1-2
CASSHAGQISYGYTF
TGTGCCAGCAGCCATGCGGGACAGATTAGTTATGGCTACACCTTC
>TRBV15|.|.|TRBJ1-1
CATSEQMNTEAFF
TGTGCCACCAGTGAACAGATGAACACTGAAGCTTTCTTT
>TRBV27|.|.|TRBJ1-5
CASSLASPRFNQPQHF
TGTGCCAGCAGTTTGGCGTCCCCGCGATTTAATCAGCCCCAGCATTTT
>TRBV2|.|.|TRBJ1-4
CASSVRQYEKLFF
TGTGCCAGCAGTGTCAGGCAGTATGAAAAACTGTTTTTT
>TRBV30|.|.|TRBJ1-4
CAWSGVRLNEKLFF
TGTGCCTGGAGTGGGGTTAGGTTAAATGAAAAACTGTTTTTT
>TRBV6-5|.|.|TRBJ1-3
CASSYSRRTSGNTIYF
TGTGCCAGCAGTTATTCTCGACGGACCTCTGGAAACACCATATATTTT
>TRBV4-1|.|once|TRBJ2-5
CASSQDLGGGQETQYF
TGCGCCAGCAGCCAAGATCTAGGGGGGGGCCAAGAGACCCAGTACTTC
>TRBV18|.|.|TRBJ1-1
CASSPEVNTEAFF
TGTGCCAGCTCACCAGAAGTGAACACTGAAGCTTTCTTT
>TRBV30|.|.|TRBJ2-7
CAWSAVGRKAYEQYF
TGTGCCTGGAGTGCGGTCGGCAGGAAAGCCTACGAGCAGTACTTC
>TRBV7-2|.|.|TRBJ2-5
CASSVGTAQETQYF
TGTGCCAGCAGCGTGGGGACGGCACAAGAGACCCAGTACTTC
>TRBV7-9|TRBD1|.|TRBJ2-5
CASSLDRRVETQYF
TGTGCCAGCAGCTTGGACAGGAGAGTGGAGACCCAGTACTTC